This TCR beta chain derives from a study of technical replicates of blood from a handful of donors. Some clones are missing from TCRdb's copy, which holds only in-frame ones; the method was immunoSEQ multiplex PCR. The sample contains tens of thousands of clones, roughly 89% of which appear only once. Germline V gives CDR1 MNHEY, CDR2 SVGAGI. This CDR3 has 15 residues. Trimming shortened V by 6 bases and J by 0 bases, and 14 bases separated the two germline ends. The V gene is TRBV6-5, the J gene TRBJ1-1, with D uncertain. This receptor was obtained from a human donor in good health. Sequencing was carried out using T cells isolated from PBMCs. In DNA, the CDR3 is TGTGCCAGCAGCTCCACTCCGGGAGTGAACACTGAAGCTTTCTTT. This sequence encodes CASSSTPGVNTEAFF.